The TCR beta chain described here comes from a study of glioma-infiltrating T cells after dendritic cell vaccination. Overall study: Dendritic cells derived from monocytes and pulsed with autologous tumor lysate formed the vaccine.

Primers: 60 V beta forward and 13 J beta reverse. Sequenced by immunoSEQ multiplex PCR; TCRdb stores in-frame clones only, minus some. The sample holds around 21,000 clones, 70% to 80% seen once. No glioblastoma patient carried an isocitrate dehydrogenase mutation. The CDR3 runs to 16 residues. Germline values: CDR1 PRHDT, CDR2 FYEKMQ (reference sequence). V shed 4 bases, J shed 6 bases, and the junction held 8 bases outside the gene matches. V and J are TRBV13 and TRBJ2-2, with 10 bases that match TRBD2. The sequence was obtained from a human donor with glioblastoma. The sequencing here drew on blood, taken before dendritic cell vaccination. For the CDR3, the DNA is TGTGCCAGCAGCTCCCTAGCGGGAGAAGGGCCCGGGGAGCTGTTTTTT. Translation: CASSSLAGEGPGELFF.